In this sample, the clone carrying this T cell receptor beta chain turned up once. Antigen unknown. The sample is drawn from a study of shared clonotypes between healthy human individuals. Study-wide results and caveats: How much donors shared clonotypes was expected to be affected by sequencing depth. The researchers took only blood, and tissue repertoires probably look different.

Measured with immunoSEQ multiplex PCR; TCRdb has only the in-frame clones, and not every one. Among about 79,000 clones, 50% to 70% were seen once, and the ten largest hold under 65%. Germline assignment: CDR1 SQVTM and CDR2 ANQGSEA. This CDR3 is 14 amino acids long. V was cut by 8 bases and J by 1 base, with 12 bases left in between. All of the donors resided in Nashville, Tennessee, and each was a Caucasian adult. This chain joins TRBV29-1 and TRBJ2-6, with D maybe TRBD1 (6 bases). The TCR originated in a man aged 25 to 40 in good health. The sequenced sample consisted of memory CD8+ T cells sorted from blood. Subset here: CD45RO+ cells pooled with CCR7-negative TemRA cells. The CDR3 DNA follows: TGCAGCTTCCAGGGGTTGTCTGGGGCCAACGTCCTGACTTTC. Translating it yields CSFQGLSGANVLTF.